Shown below are 5 T cell receptor beta chains from a single sample sequenced in a study of blood T cell repertoires in COVID-19. Measured with immunoSEQ multiplex PCR; TCRdb has only the in-frame clones, and not every one. The sample carries hundreds of thousands of clones, around 89% recorded once. Sequenced sample: PBMCs or T cells enriched from blood (not recorded which). The receptors stem from a woman between 35 and 50 years old who had recovered from COVID-19.

The J gene is TRBJ2-7, the V gene TRBV15, with 7 bases aligning to TRBD1. Germline-derived CDR1 and CDR2 are LNHNV and YYDKDF (reference sequence). V was pared by 0 bases and J by 1 base, with 3 bases of the junction left unmatched. The CDR3 consists of 15 residues. CDR3 residues: CATSRDPGQSYEQYF. The CDR3 bases are TGTGCCACCAGCAGAGATCCGGGACAGTCCTACGAGCAGTACTTC.

This clone has a handful of counts. The chain combines TRBV11-2 with TRBJ2-1; D not certain. Germline V CDR1 and CDR2: SGHAT, FQNNGV. V was shortened by 0 bases and J by 4 bases, with 10 bases between the two germline ends. CDR3 length: 15 amino acids. CDR3 nucleotide sequence: TGTGCCAGCAGCTTAGATTCGGGTAGTTACAATGAGCAGTTCTTC. This gives the protein CASSLDSGSYNEQFF. Drawing the rest from reference TRBV11-2 and TRBJ2-1, the complete variable domain is EAGVAQSPRYKIIEKRQSVAFWCNPISGHATLYWYQQILGQGPKLLIQFQNNGVVDDSQLPKDRFSAERLKGVDSTLKIQPAKLEDSAVYLCASSLDSGSYNEQFFGPGTRLTVL.

The V call is TRBV5-6, the J call TRBJ2-2, with D unresolved. CDR1 SGHDT and CDR2 YYEEEE come from the germline V gene. The V end lost 2 bases, the J end lost 1 base, and 9 bases lay between the germline ends. This CDR3 is built from 15 residues. The CDR3 region has the DNA TGTGCCAGCAGCTTCCCCCCAGGGAACACCGGGGAGCTGTTTTTT. This gives the protein CASSFPPGNTGELFF.

The chain employs TRBV6-6 and TRBJ2-2; D uncertain. The germline V and J ends were trimmed by 4 bases and 1 base, with 10 bases remaining between them. The CDR3 is made up of 15 amino acids. Germline CDR1 is MNHNY and CDR2 is SVGAGI (reference sequence). Written as DNA, the CDR3 is TGTGCCAGCAGTTCCAGGCCGGAGAACACCGGGGAGCTGTTTTTT. This gives the protein CASSSRPENTGELFF.

The rearrangement joins TRBV15 to TRBJ2-1; 10 bases are shared with TRBD1. V shed 4 bases and J 7 bases; nucleotides not matched to a gene: 7. From germline, CDR1 is LNHNV and CDR2 YYDKDF (reference sequence). The CDR3 is made up of 15 amino acids. The CDR3 spells CATSIDRGRQNEQFF. The DNA for the CDR3 is TGTGCCACCAGCATAGACAGGGGGCGCCAAAATGAGCAGTTCTTC.